A selection of T cell receptor beta chains follows, all from one sample in a study of blood T cell repertoires in COVID-19. Assay: immunoSEQ multiplex PCR; the TCRdb copy retains only in-frame clones and omits some. The sample carries 150,000 to 200,000 clones, about 90% recorded once. Material: peripheral blood. Receptor source: a woman aged 55-70 years with COVID-19, enrolled during active disease. The CDR3 runs from the conserved cysteine through the conserved F or W. A D gene is named only where the DNA matches it firmly. Expanded clones get a size class; other rows say once, few or many, or leave the size out.

V gene	J gene	clone size	D gene	CDR3 DNA	CDR3 protein
TRBV11-1	TRBJ1-3	-	TRBD1	TGTGCCAGCAGCGGAGGGACAGTTCTCTCTGGAAACACCATATATTTT	CASSGGTVLSGNTIYF
TRBV30	TRBJ2-2	-	-	TGTGCCCGTGGGGGGACCGGGGAGCTGTTTTTT	CARGGTGELFF
TRBV13	TRBJ1-2	-	-	TGTGCCAGCAGCTCGACAGGACGCTATGGCTACACCTTC	CASSSTGRYGYTF
TRBV24-1	TRBJ2-7	-	-	TGTGCCACCAGTGACCCGACACCCCCTTCCGAGCAGTACTTC	CATSDPTPPSEQYF
TRBV5-1	TRBJ1-2	-	-	TGCGCCAGCAGCCCCGGATTGGGGGCCGGCTACACCTTC	CASSPGLGAGYTF
TRBV11-3	TRBJ2-7	once	TRBD1	TGTGCCAGCAGCTTCGGGCGACAGGGGCCCTACGAGCAGTACTTC	CASSFGRQGPYEQYF
TRBV24-1	TRBJ1-4	-	TRBD1	TGTGCCACCAGTGATCCCAGGGGGGCTGCAACTAATGAAAAACTGTTTTTT	CATSDPRGAATNEKLFF
TRBV10-3	TRBJ1-4	-	TRBD1	TGTGCCACCTCAGAACGACAGGGGGAAAAACTGTTTTTT	CATSERQGEKLFF
TRBV7-9	TRBJ2-2	-	TRBD1	TGTGCCAGCGGACAGGATCCGAACACCGGGGAGCTGTTTTTT	CASGQDPNTGELFF
TRBV27	TRBJ1-5	-	-	TGTGCCAGCAGTTTATACGGAGTGGGGCCCCAGCATTTT	CASSLYGVGPQHF
TRBV11-3	TRBJ2-5	-	TRBD1	TGTGCCAGCAGCTTATTTACAGGGGGAGGAGAGACCCAGTACTTC	CASSLFTGGGETQYF
TRBV28	TRBJ2-7	-	TRBD1	TGTGCCACCGAAGGGGACAGGGGGCGGGACGAGCAGTACTTC	CATEGDRGRDEQYF
TRBV27	TRBJ2-3	-	-	TGTGCCAGCAGGGTGGGGACTAGCACAGATACGCAGTATTTT	CASRVGTSTDTQYF
TRBV7-3	TRBJ1-4	few	-	TGTGCCAGCAGCTTAACGTTGCGCCAGGGTGAGGAAAAACTGTTTTTT	CASSLTLRQGEEKLFF
TRBV6-6	TRBJ2-5	-	TRBD2	TGTGCCAGCAGTGGGGGACTAGCAGGCCAAGAGACCCAGTACTTC	CASSGGLAGQETQYF
TRBV7-3	TRBJ2-2	-	TRBD2	TGTGCCAGCAGCTTAACGGGGCTAGCGGGAGACTCCGGGGAGCTGTTTTTT	CASSLTGLAGDSGELFF
TRBV4-2	TRBJ2-7	-	TRBD1	TGTGCCAGCAGCCAAGAGGGGGACAGGAGCTACGAGCAGTACTTC	CASSQEGDRSYEQYF
TRBV13	TRBJ2-5	-	-	TGTGCCAGCAGCTCCACAGGGAATCGGGAGACCCAGTACTTC	CASSSTGNRETQYF
TRBV10-3	TRBJ2-3	-	TRBD2	TGTGCCATCAGCATTAGCGGGAGTATGGGCACAGATACGCAGTATTTT	CAISISGSMGTDTQYF
TRBV12-5	TRBJ2-6	-	-	TGTGCTAGTGGTCCCGGGGGTGGGGCCAACGTCCTGACTTTC	CASGPGGGANVLTF
TRBV19	TRBJ2-2	few	TRBD1	TGTGCCAGTAGTATGCCGACAGGGTCGAACACCGGGGAGCTGTTTTTT	CASSMPTGSNTGELFF
TRBV28	TRBJ2-1	-	-	TGTGCCAGCAGTTTAGGGGGCTATGAGCAGTTCTTC	CASSLGGYEQFF
TRBV28	TRBJ1-1	-	-	TGTGCCAGCAGTGCCCAGGTCTCTGAAGCTTTCTTT	CASSAQVSEAFF
TRBV4-1	TRBJ1-3	-	TRBD1	TGCGCCAGCAGTCATACCCCGGACAGGGCCCCAACCCACGGAAACACCATATATTTT	CASSHTPDRAPTHGNTIYF
TRBV6-5	TRBJ1-4	-	-	TGTGCCAGCAGCCAGGGGCGCTCTAATGAAAAACTGTTTTTT	CASSQGRSNEKLFF
TRBV28	TRBJ1-6	few	TRBD1	TGTGCCAGCAGTTCCCACGACAGGGGCAATTCACCCCTCCACTTT	CASSSHDRGNSPLHF
TRBV29-1	TRBJ1-2	-	TRBD1	TGCAGCGTTGAGAGGACAGGGTCGATGGGGGGCTACACCTTC	CSVERTGSMGGYTF
TRBV7-3	TRBJ2-3	-	-	TGTGCCAGCAGCCCTATACGGGCAGATACGCAGTATTTT	CASSPIRADTQYF
TRBV4-3	TRBJ1-1	-	TRBD1	TGCGCCAGCAGCCAGTACAGGGGATCGAACACTGAAGCTTTCTTT	CASSQYRGSNTEAFF
TRBV15	TRBJ2-1	-	TRBD2	TGTGCCACCAGCAAACACATCGGGACTAGCGTTAATGAGCAGTTCTTC	CATSKHIGTSVNEQFF
TRBV4-3	TRBJ1-2	few	-	TGCGCCAGCAGCCAAGATTTCAGGGGTGGCTACACCTTC	CASSQDFRGGYTF
TRBV12-3/TRBV12-4	TRBJ1-5	once	-	TGTGCCAGCAGCCGAGATAGCAATCAGCCCCAGCATTTT	CASSRDSNQPQHF
TRBV4-3	TRBJ2-5	-	-	TGCGCCAGCAGCCCTACAGGAGTACAAGAGACCCAGTACTTC	CASSPTGVQETQYF
TRBV6-5	TRBJ1-5	few	-	TGTGCCAGCAGCGACAGGTCTCCGAATCAGCCCCAGCATTTT	CASSDRSPNQPQHF
TRBV12-3/TRBV12-4	TRBJ2-7	-	-	TGTGCCAGCAGTCTCAGGGCCCCCTACGAGCAGTACTTC	CASSLRAPYEQYF
TRBV4-1	TRBJ2-7	-	TRBD2	TGCGCCAGCAGCCAAAGGGGGGGACTAGCGGGAGCAAACGAGCAGTACTTC	CASSQRGGLAGANEQYF
TRBV2	TRBJ1-5	few	-	TGTGCCAGCAGTGACAGGGGACTATTCGGTAATCAGCCCCAGCATTTT	CASSDRGLFGNQPQHF
TRBV5-1	TRBJ1-4	-	-	TGCGCCAGCAGTCTGGTCCTGACCGGGTCAACTAATGAAAAACTGTTTTTT	CASSLVLTGSTNEKLFF
TRBV27	TRBJ2-7	once	-	TGTGCCAGCAGTGTCAGGAGGGTCCCCTACGAGCAGTACTTC	CASSVRRVPYEQYF
TRBV7-3	TRBJ1-6	-	TRBD1	TGTGCCAGCAGCGCGACAGGGGGCCAGAATTCACCCCTCCACTTT	CASSATGGQNSPLHF
TRBV30	TRBJ1-2	-	-	TGTGCCTGGGCACGGAGAGATGGCTACACCTTC	CAWARRDGYTF
TRBV5-1	TRBJ2-1	-	-	TGCGCCAGCAGCTTGAAATGGGGCGGAAATTACAATGAGCAGTTCTTC	CASSLKWGGNYNEQFF
TRBV10-3	TRBJ2-3	once	TRBD2	TGTGCCGCCCAGCCCACTAGCGGGACGGATACGCAGTATTTT	CAAQPTSGTDTQYF
TRBV7-3	TRBJ1-1	-	TRBD1	TGTGCCAGCAGCCAAGGGACAGGGGGTCTTTTCCCTGAAGCTTTCTTT	CASSQGTGGLFPEAFF